This T cell receptor (beta chain) was recovered during a study of T cell repertoires in cytomegalovirus infection. The overall study: The study used recently identified HLA-C-restricted and well-studied HLA-B-restricted CMV epitopes. Public TCR beta signatures provided an indication of both CMV infection and a matching HLA type.

The germline V gene encodes CDR1 MNHNS and CDR2 SASEGT. The CDR3 length is 16 residues. Trimming cost V 3 bases and J 3 bases, with 16 bases left between them. TCRdb reprocessed the reads via MiXCR and lists one record per CDR3 protein. This sample has fewer than 650,000 distinct CDR3 sequences, with just under 40% found just once. About this clonotype: Its antigen is currently unknown.

This TCR was recovered from a human donor in good health (CMV status not recorded). Some clones in this sample may be carry-over from other donors' samples. Here the sequenced sample was cultured PBMCs, taken from culture after CMV antigen stimulation. The chain combines TRBV6-1 with TRBJ2-3; no clear D gene. This chain's CDR3 is CASSELWSRMTDTQYF. The CDR3 DNA reads as TGTGCCAGCAGTGAGTTGTGGTCTAGGATGACAGATACGCAGTATTTT.